The count of the clone carrying this T cell receptor beta chain is one. The germline V gene encodes CDR1 LNHDA and CDR2 SQIVND (reference sequence). The CDR3 length is 15 residues. V dropped 6 bases and J dropped 7; count of bases not matched to a gene: 6. The data belong to a study of blood T cell repertoires in COVID-19. Overall study: The analysed material was cDNA or gDNA that came from T cells, B-cell-depleted T cells, or PBMCs.

The table came from immunoSEQ multiplex PCR; TCRdb's copy has only in-frame clones and leaves some out. The sample holds more than 55,000 clones, roughly nine tenths seen once. This receptor was taken from a woman aged 55-70 years with COVID-19, enrolled during active disease. This chain links TRBV19 with TRBJ1-6; 10 nucleotides line up with TRBD1. Sequenced sample: peripheral blood. The CDR3 loop is CASSRQGAGNSPLHF. DNA of the CDR3: TGTGCCAGTAGCCGACAGGGGGCTGGAAATTCACCCCTCCACTTT.